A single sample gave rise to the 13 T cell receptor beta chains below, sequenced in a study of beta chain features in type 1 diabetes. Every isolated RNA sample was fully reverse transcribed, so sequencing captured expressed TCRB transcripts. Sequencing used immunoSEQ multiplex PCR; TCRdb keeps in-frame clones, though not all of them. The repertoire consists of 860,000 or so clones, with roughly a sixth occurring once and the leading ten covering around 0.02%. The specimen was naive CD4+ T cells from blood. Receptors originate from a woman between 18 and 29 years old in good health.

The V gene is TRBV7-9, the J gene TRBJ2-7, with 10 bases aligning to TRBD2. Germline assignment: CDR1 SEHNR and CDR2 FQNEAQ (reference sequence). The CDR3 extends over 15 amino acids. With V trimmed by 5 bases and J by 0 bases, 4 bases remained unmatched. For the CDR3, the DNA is TGTGCCAGCAGCACCCTAGCGGGAGCCTCCTACGAGCAGTACTTC. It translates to CASSTLAGASYEQYF.

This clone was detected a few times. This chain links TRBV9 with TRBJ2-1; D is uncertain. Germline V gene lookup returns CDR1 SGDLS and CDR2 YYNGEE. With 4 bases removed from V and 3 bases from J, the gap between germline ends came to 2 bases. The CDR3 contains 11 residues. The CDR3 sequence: CASSNYNEQFF. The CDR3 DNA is TGTGCCAGCAGCAACTACAATGAGCAGTTCTTC.

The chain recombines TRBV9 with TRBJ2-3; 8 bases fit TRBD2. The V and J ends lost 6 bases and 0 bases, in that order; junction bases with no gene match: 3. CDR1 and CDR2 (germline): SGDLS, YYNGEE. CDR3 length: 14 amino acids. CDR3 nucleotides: TGTGCCAGCACAGCGGGAGTAAGCACAGATACGCAGTATTTT. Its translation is CASTAGVSTDTQYF.

DNA of the CDR3: TGTGCCAGCAGTGCAGATAGACAGGGGAATGGCTACACCTTC. This sequence encodes CASSADRQGNGYTF. The V gene is TRBV6-1, the J gene TRBJ1-2, with 8 bases that match TRBD1. CDR1 and CDR2 from the germline V gene are MNHNS and SASEGT. The V segment lost 4 bases and the J segment 6 bases; nucleotides outside the gene matches: 7. The CDR3 spans 14 residues.

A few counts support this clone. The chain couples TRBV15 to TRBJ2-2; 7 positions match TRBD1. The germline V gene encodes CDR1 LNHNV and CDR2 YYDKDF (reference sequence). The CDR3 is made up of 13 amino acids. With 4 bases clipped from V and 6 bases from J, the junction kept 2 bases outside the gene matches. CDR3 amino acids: CATSTGQSGELFF. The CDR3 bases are TGTGCCACCAGCACGGGACAGTCCGGGGAGCTGTTTTTT.

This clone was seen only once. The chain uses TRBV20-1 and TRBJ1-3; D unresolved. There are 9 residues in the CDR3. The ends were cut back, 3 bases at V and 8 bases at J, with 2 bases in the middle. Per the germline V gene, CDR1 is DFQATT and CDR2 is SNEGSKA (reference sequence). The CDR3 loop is CSASHTIYF. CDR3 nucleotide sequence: TGCAGTGCTAGTCACACCATATATTTT.

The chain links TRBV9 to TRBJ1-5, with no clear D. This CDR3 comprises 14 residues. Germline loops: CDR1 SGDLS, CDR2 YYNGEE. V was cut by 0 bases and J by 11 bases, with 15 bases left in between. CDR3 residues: CASSVDSGSGTQHF. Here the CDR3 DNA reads TGTGCCAGCAGCGTAGACAGTGGAAGCGGGACCCAGCATTTT.

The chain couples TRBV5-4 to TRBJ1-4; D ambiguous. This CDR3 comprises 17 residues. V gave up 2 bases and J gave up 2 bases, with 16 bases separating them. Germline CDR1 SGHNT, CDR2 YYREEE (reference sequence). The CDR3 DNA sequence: TGTGCCAGCAGCTTCGCGTCATCCCTCCCCACTAATGAAAAACTGTTTTTT. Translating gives CASSFASSLPTNEKLFF.

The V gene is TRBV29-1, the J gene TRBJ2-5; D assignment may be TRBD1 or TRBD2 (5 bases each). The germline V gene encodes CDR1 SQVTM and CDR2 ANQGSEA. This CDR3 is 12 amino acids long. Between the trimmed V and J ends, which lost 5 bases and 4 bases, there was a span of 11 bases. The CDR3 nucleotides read TGCAGCGTTAGCGGACAACCAGAGACCCAGTACTTC. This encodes CSVSGQPETQYF.

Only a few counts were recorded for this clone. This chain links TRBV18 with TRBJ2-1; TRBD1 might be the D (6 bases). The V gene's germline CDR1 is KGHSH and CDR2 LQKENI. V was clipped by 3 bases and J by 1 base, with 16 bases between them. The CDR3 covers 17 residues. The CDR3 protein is CASSPRFSGTSYNEQFF. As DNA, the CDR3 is TGTGCCAGCTCACCGAGGTTTTCTGGGACATCCTACAATGAGCAGTTCTTC. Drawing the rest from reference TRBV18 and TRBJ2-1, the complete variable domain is NAGVMQNPRHLVRRRGQEARLRCSPMKGHSHVYWYRQLPEEGLKFMVYLQKENIIDESGMPKERFSAEFPKEGPSILRIQQVVRGDSAAYFCASSPRFSGTSYNEQFFGPGTRLTVL.

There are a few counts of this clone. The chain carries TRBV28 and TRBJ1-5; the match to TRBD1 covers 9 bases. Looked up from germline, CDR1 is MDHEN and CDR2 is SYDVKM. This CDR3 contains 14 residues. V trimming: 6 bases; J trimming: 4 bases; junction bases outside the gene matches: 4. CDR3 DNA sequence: TGTGCCAGCAGGACCGGGACAGGGAATCAGCCCCAGCATTTT. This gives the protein CASRTGTGNQPQHF. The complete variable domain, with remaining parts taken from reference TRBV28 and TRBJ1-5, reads DVKVTQSSRYLVKRTGEKVFLECVQDMDHENMFWYRQDPGLGLRLIYFSYDVKMKEKGDIPEGYSVSREKKERFSLILESASTNQTSMYLCASRTGTGNQPQHFGDGTRLSIL.

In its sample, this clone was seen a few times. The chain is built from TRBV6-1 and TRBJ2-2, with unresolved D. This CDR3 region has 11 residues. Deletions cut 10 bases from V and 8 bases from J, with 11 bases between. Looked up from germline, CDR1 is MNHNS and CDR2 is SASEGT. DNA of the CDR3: TGTGCCACCGATCGGACGGGGGAGCTGTTTTTT. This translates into CATDRTGELFF.

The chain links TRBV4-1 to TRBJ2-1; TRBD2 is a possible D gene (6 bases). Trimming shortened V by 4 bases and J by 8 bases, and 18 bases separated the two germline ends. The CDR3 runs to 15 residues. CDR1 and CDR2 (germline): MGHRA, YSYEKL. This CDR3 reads CASSLNTGGPYEQFF. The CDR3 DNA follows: TGCGCCAGCAGCCTTAATACCGGAGGGCCCTATGAGCAGTTCTTC.